The clone carrying this T cell receptor (beta chain) was observed a few times. This CDR3 region has 17 residues. Per germline, CDR1 LGHNA and CDR2 YSLEER. The V end was cut by 2 bases, the J end by 5 bases, with 18 bases between. The use of a sample-barcoded 5' primer and a J-beta primer mix characterized a second PCR of about 7 to 12 cycles. TCRdb fed the 5' RACE reads into MiXCR, producing one record per CDR3 protein. The table lists around 870,000 distinct CDR3 sequences, more than 25% of them singletons. This sample was included in a study of blood T cells in healthy people across ages. Sequences were obtained from blood. The clonotype was recovered from a woman of 80 years or more in good health. The chain employs TRBV4-3 and TRBJ2-2; D possibly uses TRBD1 or TRBD2 (5 bases each). The CDR3 here is CASSQFGQDEGTGELFF. As DNA, the CDR3 is TGCGCCAGCAGCCAATTCGGTCAGGATGAGGGGACCGGGGAGCTGTTTTTT.